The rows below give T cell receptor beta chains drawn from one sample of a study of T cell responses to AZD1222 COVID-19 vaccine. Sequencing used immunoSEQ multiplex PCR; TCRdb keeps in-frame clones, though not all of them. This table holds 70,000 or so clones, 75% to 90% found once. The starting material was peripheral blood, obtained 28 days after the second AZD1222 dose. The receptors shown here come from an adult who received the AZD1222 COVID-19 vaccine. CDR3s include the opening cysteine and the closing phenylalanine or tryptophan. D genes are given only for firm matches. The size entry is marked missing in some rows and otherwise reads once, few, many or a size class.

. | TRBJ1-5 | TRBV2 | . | TGTGCCAGCAGTGATCGCAGGGGACGCAATCAGCCCCAGCATTTT | CASSDRRGRNQPQHF
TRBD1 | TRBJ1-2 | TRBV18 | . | TGTGCCAGCTCACCACGGGACAGACCTAACTATGGCTACACCTTC | CASSPRDRPNYGYTF
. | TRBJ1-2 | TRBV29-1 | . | TGCAGCGTTGATAAATTGCAGGGACATGGCTACACCTTC | CSVDKLQGHGYTF
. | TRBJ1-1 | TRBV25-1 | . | TGTGCCAGCAGTCGGCGGGGAAATACTGAAGCTTTCTTT | CASSRRGNTEAFF
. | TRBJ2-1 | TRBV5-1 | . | TGCGCCAGCAGCTATATAGGGTTCAATGAGCAGTTCTTC | CASSYIGFNEQFF
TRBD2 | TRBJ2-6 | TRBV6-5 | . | TGTCCCCGCACTAGCGCACGGCCGGGGGCCAACGTCCTGACTTTC | CPRTSARPGANVLTF
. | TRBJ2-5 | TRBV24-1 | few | TGTGCCACCAGTGGGGGGGCAACCGGGGAGACCCAGTACTTC | CATSGGATGETQYF
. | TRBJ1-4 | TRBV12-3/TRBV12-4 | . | TGTGCCAGCAGACCCAGGTTTGAAAAACTGTTTTTT | CASRPRFEKLFF
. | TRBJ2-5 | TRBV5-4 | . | TGTGCCAGCAGCCCCGAAGGGGGTCGGGCCGGAAGGGAGACCCAGTACTTC | CASSPEGGRAGRETQYF
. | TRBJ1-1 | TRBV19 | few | TGTGCCAGTAGTATAGTGTGGGGGACTGAAGCTTTCTTT | CASSIVWGTEAFF
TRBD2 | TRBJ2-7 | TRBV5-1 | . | TGCGCCAGCAGCTTGCCTAGCGGGAGGCCCGGGGAGCAGTACTTC | CASSLPSGRPGEQYF
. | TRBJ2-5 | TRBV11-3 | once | TGTGCCAGCAGCTTAGGAGGCAGACCATGGGAGACCCAGTACTTC | CASSLGGRPWETQYF
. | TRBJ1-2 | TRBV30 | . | TGTGCCTGGAGGAGGGGGAGCTACACCTTC | CAWRRGSYTF
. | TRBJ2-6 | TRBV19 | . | TGTGCCAGTAGTAGAGAAAGGGGCTCTGGGGCCAACGTCCTGACTTTC | CASSRERGSGANVLTF
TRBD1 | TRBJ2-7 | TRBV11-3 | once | TGTGCCAGCAGCCCCTCGACAGGGCCTTACGAGCAGTACTTC | CASSPSTGPYEQYF
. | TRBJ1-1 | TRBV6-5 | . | TGTGCCAGCAGCCCCGGGCACACTGAAGCTTTCTTT | CASSPGHTEAFF
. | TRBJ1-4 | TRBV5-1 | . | TGCGCCAGCAGCCCAGGGGCCCCTGGTGAAAAACTGTTTTTT | CASSPGAPGEKLFF
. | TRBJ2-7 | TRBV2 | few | TGTGCCAGCAGTGTTCGGCCATGGAGACCCAACGAGCAGTACTTC | CASSVRPWRPNEQYF
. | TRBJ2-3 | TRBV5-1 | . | TGCGCCAGCAGCGTATTTACAAGCACAGATACGCAGTATTTT | CASSVFTSTDTQYF
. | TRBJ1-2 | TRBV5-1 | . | TGCGCCAGCAGCTTGGACGGTGCCTATGGCTACACCTTC | CASSLDGAYGYTF
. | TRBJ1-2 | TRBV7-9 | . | TGTGCCAGCAGCTTATCGTCAGCTAACTATGGCTACACCTTC | CASSLSSANYGYTF
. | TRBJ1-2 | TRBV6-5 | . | TGTGCCAGCAGGATCGAGGGGGTGGGCAAGAACACCTTC | CASRIEGVGKNTF
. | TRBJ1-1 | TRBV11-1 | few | TGTGCCAGCAGCTTTCAGGGAAGGATAGCTTTCTTT | CASSFQGRIAFF
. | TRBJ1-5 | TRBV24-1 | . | TGTGCCACCAGTGATCAGTATAGCAATCAGCCCCAGCATTTT | CATSDQYSNQPQHF
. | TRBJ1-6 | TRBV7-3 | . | TGTGCCAGCAGCTTAGACAGTAATTCACCCCTCCACTTT | CASSLDSNSPLHF
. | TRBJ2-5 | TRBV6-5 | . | TGTGCCAGCACACCGGGACACCAAGAGACCCAGTACTTC | CASTPGHQETQYF
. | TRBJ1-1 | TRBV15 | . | TGTGCCACCAGCAGAGAAAAGACAGGGAACACTGAAGCTTTCTTT | CATSREKTGNTEAFF
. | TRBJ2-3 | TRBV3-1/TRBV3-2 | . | TGTGCCAGCAGCCAAGCAACAGATACGCAGTATTTT | CASSQATDTQYF
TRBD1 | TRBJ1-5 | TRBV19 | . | TGTGCCAGTAGTATGGTAGGGGGCGCGGGTCAGCCCCAGCATTTT | CASSMVGGAGQPQHF
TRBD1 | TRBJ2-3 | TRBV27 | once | TGTGCCAGCACTCGGACGACAGGGGGATTGGGAGATACGCAGTATTTT | CASTRTTGGLGDTQYF
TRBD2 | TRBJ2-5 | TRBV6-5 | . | TGTGCCAGCGGGACTAGCATTGAGACCCAGTACTTC | CASGTSIETQYF
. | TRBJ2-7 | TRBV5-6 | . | TGTGCCAGCAGCGCCGGTGGGGTTTTAGCGGAGCTCTACGAGCAGTACTTC | CASSAGGVLAELYEQYF
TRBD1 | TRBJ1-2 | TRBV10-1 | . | TGCGCCAGCAGCGAAGGACAGGGAGCGAATGGCTACACCTTC | CASSEGQGANGYTF
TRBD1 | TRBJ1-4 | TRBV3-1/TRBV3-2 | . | TGTGCCAGCAGCCGCACAGGGGTGGCTAATGAAAAACTGTTTTTT | CASSRTGVANEKLFF
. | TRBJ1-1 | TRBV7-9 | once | TGTGCCAGCAGCTTCGGAGGGATGAACACTGAAGCTTTCTTT | CASSFGGMNTEAFF
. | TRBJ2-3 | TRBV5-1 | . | TGCGCCAGCAGCTTCTTGGGGACCGCTCCTCTCAATACGCAGTATTTT | CASSFLGTAPLNTQYF
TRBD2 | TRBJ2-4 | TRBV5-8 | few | TGTGCCAGCGTCGTGCGGGGGGCGGCCAAAAACATTCAGTACTTC | CASVVRGAAKNIQYF
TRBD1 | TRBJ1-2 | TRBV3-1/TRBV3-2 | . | TGTGCCAGCAGCCCGACAGGGGACAGACCTAACTATGGCTACACCTTC | CASSPTGDRPNYGYTF
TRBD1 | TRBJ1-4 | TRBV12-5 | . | TGTGCTAGTGGTTTTCAGGGGGCAGAAAAACTGTTTTTT | CASGFQGAEKLFF
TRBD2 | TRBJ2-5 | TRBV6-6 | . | TGTGCCAGCACCACCTCGCCGGGGGGAGAGACCCAGTACTTC | CASTTSPGGETQYF
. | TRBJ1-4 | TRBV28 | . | TGTGCCAGCAGTTTAACAGGGACGGGCCCTAATGAAAAACTGTTTTTT | CASSLTGTGPNEKLFF
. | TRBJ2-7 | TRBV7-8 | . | TGTGCCAGCAGCTCCCCGGCGATCTCCTACGAGCAGTACTTC | CASSSPAISYEQYF
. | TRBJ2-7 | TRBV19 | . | TGTGCCAGTACACTCCCGATCGGGGGCTGGTACGAGCAGTACTTC | CASTLPIGGWYEQYF
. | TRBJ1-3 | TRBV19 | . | TGTGCCAGTAGCCTCGGGACAACTGGAAACACCATATATTTT | CASSLGTTGNTIYF
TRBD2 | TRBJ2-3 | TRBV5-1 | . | TGCGCCAGCAGCGCCGGACTAGTTAGCACAGATACGCAGTATTTT | CASSAGLVSTDTQYF